This T cell receptor beta chain was documented in a study of Ad26.COV2.S vaccination and SARS-CoV-2 variants (dated by TCRdb to about 2021). At the level of the whole study: Donors in the vaccine arm were drawn from COV1001, a multicentre, randomized, double-blind, placebo-controlled phase I-IIa trial testing Ad26.COV2.S in healthy adults. Throughout the experiments and outcome assessment, investigators stayed blinded to trial group allocation. Trial participants were randomized into five groups of five: low-dose or high-dose Ad26.COV2.S given once or twice, or placebo on both occasions. Dosing of Ad26.COV2.S was intramuscular, at either 5x10^10 or 1x10^11 viral particles, delivered as one shot or as two shots spaced 56 days apart. TCRbeta repertoire sequencing was used to assess the specificity and breadth of SARS-CoV-2-reactive T cell receptors after Ad26.COV2.S vaccination. The TCR-sequenced set comprised around 30 samples: around 20 Ad26.COV2.S vaccine recipients, 5 placebo recipients and 8 SARS-CoV-2 convalescent individuals. Broader findings and caveats from the paper: Spike-specific TCR breadth was higher in Ad26.COV2.S recipients than in placebo recipients (P = 0.0014). After vaccination, spike-specific CD8+ and CD4+ T cell responses were reported to show substantial breadth. Comparable non-spike TCR breadth was observed between vaccine and placebo recipients, consistent with only spike being contained in the vaccine. The authors noted that the TCR breadth and depth analyses may have underestimated total T cell responses. Comparing responses between vaccine doses or regimens was not something the study was powered to do.

Explained via the paper, the treatment or condition label denotes: about 20 received Ad26.COV2.S at low or high dose, single or two shots; a few received placebo; per-sample allocation not given. For vaccine and placebo recipients, the sequenced repertoires came from samples collected on day 63 after the first injection. Cohort 1b enrolled 25 or so adults aged 18-55 years at a single site in Boston, USA, between 29 July and 7 August 2020. Ad26.COV2.S consisted of a replication-incompetent adenovirus type 26 vector by which a prefusion-stabilized SARS-CoV-2 spike protein from the original Wuhan strain was expressed. Between the V and J ends, shortened by 6 bases and 1 base respectively, the junction contains 19 bases. From a lookup of the germline V gene, CDR1 and CDR2 are KGHSH and LQKENI. Its CDR3 holds 16 amino acids, cysteine through phenylalanine. Only CDR3 DNA is held: 48 bases, read in frame from base 1.

As regards this clone: The antigen it binds to is not known. The record has no base qualities; no much larger clone is one base away.

TCRbeta CDR3 regions were sequenced with the immunoSEQ Assay. After extraction, genomic DNA underwent amplification by bias-controlled multiplex PCR, followed by high-throughput sequencing. The original pipeline was this. Collapsing and filtering of sequences were performed to quantify the absolute abundance of each unique TCRbeta CDR3 region. T cell fraction was estimated by normalizing TCRbeta template counts to usable DNA, with usable DNA measured through amplification of reference genes found in all nucleated cells. Repertoire TCRs were annotated as SARS-CoV-2-specific by exact matching of V gene, CDR3 amino acid sequence and J gene to a known reactive TCR set. The reference SARS-CoV-2 TCR set came from MIRA and was filtered for enrichment in COVID-19-positive ImmuneCODE repertoires, removing public or cross-reactive TCRs. Drawing on the MIRA antigens, annotated TCRs were analysed further at the level of specific ORF or position within ORF. Breadth was defined as the number of annotated unique rearrangements divided by the total number of unique productive rearrangements, and depth was defined as the summed frequency of the annotated unique rearrangements. Two-sided Wilcoxon rank-sum tests were used to compare TCR breadth between groups. Not all clones reach the TCRdb copy of this immuneACCESS table, which keeps in-frame sequences only. Checked studies attribute under half of the gap to unresolved V genes and leave the rest unexplained. The V and J calls and the clone size are those of that table, but D and trimming were determined from the DNA. This sample lists about 680,000 clones; 89% were detected once. The biggest ten clones account for over 1.3% of the sample.

This specimen consisted of peripheral blood, obtained in a trial of Ad26.COV2.S vaccine versus placebo. This sequence uses TRBV18 and TRBJ2-7; no D gene is confidently identified. This TCR was recovered from a person between 18 and 65 years old who received the Ad26.COV2.S COVID-19 vaccine or a placebo. The CDR3 loop reads CASSPPDWTGSYEQYF. The base sequence is TGTGCCAGCTCCCCTCCCGATTGGACCGGATCCTACGAGCAGTACTTC.